Following are 22 T cell receptor beta chains from one sample sequenced in a study of post-analysis software for immune sequencing data. These receptors lack a known antigen. The study's findings and limits: In patients, TRBV5-6, TRBV5-1 and TRBV20-1 belonged to several TRBV segments found more frequently than in controls.

The library was made from cDNA and included unique molecular identifiers. TCRdb redid the calling of the PCR reads with MiXCR, one entry per CDR3 protein. The sample includes roughly 730,000 distinct CDR3 sequences, 25% to 30% of them seen just once. Sample: blood. The receptors here all came from a girl under 18 with multiple sclerosis.

This clonotype turned up a few times. The chain employs TRBV11-2 and TRBJ2-6; 10 nucleotides agree with TRBD2. This CDR3 contains 18 residues. CDR1 SGHAT and CDR2 FQNNGV come from the germline V gene. With V trimmed by 4 bases and J by 2 bases, 8 bases remained unmatched. CDR3: CASSSSTSGAAGANVLTF. The CDR3 DNA sequence: TGTGCCAGCAGCTCCTCAACTAGCGGGGCTGCTGGGGCCAACGTCCTGACTTTC.

V gene TRBV6-4 combines with J gene TRBJ1-4; the match to TRBD1 covers 11 bases. The CDR3 has 16 amino acids. Unmatched junction bases numbered 14, after V lost 9 bases and J lost 8 bases. Per germline, CDR1 MRHNA and CDR2 SNTAGT. The CDR3 sequence is CARLRGGTGGHEKLFF. The CDR3 DNA reads TGTGCCAGACTACGAGGCGGGACAGGGGGACACGAAAAACTGTTTTTT.

The V gene is TRBV20-1, the J gene TRBJ2-3; TRBD2 matches 8 bases. Germline CDR1 and CDR2: DFQATT and SNEGSKA (reference sequence). Trimming removed 0 bases from V and 2 bases from J; junction bases left unmatched: 10. The CDR3 extends over 17 amino acids. In DNA, the CDR3 is TGCAGTGCTAGAGATCTCACCACTAGCGGCCACACAGATACGCAGTATTTT. This encodes CSARDLTTSGHTDTQYF.

This clonotype was seen a few times. The J gene is TRBJ2-1, the V gene TRBV7-2; TRBD2 matches 14 bases. The germline CDR1 and CDR2 sequences are SGHTA and FQGNSA. The V gene end was trimmed by 5 bases and the J gene end by 1 base; junction bases not matched to a gene: 13. This CDR3 contains 20 residues. CDR3 region: CASSAPGLAGVSRSYNEQFF. The CDR3 bases are TGTGCCAGCAGCGCTCCGGGACTAGCGGGAGTATCTAGATCCTACAATGAGCAGTTCTTC.

J is TRBJ2-1 and V is TRBV7-9, with 8 positions matching TRBD2. CDR1 and CDR2 (germline): SEHNR, FQNEAQ (reference sequence). J gave up 12 bases and V 6 bases, and 16 bases lay outside the gene matches. The CDR3 loop spans 15 amino acids. The CDR3 protein is CASRLSGRHSFGQFF. In nucleotides, the CDR3 is TGTGCCAGCAGACTAAGCGGGAGACACTCATTTGGGCAGTTCTTC.

The chain combines TRBV20-1 with TRBJ1-4, with a weak D call TRBD1 (5 bases). CDR3 length: 13 amino acids. With 3 bases removed from V and 8 bases from J, the gap between germline ends came to 13 bases. Germline values: CDR1 DFQATT, CDR2 SNEGSKA (reference sequence). The CDR3 sequence: CSARSGRDEKLFF. Written as DNA, the CDR3 is TGCAGTGCTAGGTCCGGGCGGGACGAAAAACTGTTTTTT.

This chain connects TRBV27 to TRBJ2-7; a weak D match, TRBD1 (6 bases). Germline V lookup: CDR1 MNHEY, CDR2 SMNVEV (reference sequence). Between the trimmed V and J ends, which lost 7 bases and 2 bases, there was a span of 15 bases. The CDR3 is made up of 14 amino acids. The CDR3 DNA reads TGTGCCAGCATCCCCCCGACAGGTCCCTACGAGCAGTACTTC. Its translation: CASIPPTGPYEQYF.

This clonotype has just one count. A much more abundant neighbour one base away suggests this may be a read error. In DNA, the CDR3 is TGCAGTGCTAGAGATGGCAGGGGAAATGAGCAGTTCTTC. Encoded protein: CSARDGRGNEQFF. The chain joins TRBV20-1 to TRBJ2-1, with a weak D call TRBD1 (6 bases). V lost 0 bases and J lost 7, with 10 bases in between. Germline assignment: CDR1 DFQATT and CDR2 SNEGSKA (reference sequence). The CDR3 is 13 residues long.

This clonotype was seen more than once but under ten times. The chain recombines TRBV5-1 with TRBJ1-2, with 7 positions matching TRBD1. The germline V gene has CDR1 SGHRS and CDR2 YFSETQ. This CDR3 has 16 amino acids. After removal of 3 bases from V and 2 bases from J, the junction contained 10 bases not matched to a gene. The CDR3 DNA reads TGCGCCAGCAGCTCTACCCGGGGACAGCTGAACTATGGCTACACCTTC. This encodes CASSSTRGQLNYGYTF.

The chain employs TRBV6-2 or TRBV6-3 and TRBJ2-3, with 7 nucleotides matching TRBD2. This CDR3 is built from 15 residues. Losses at the gene ends were 3 bases for V and 2 bases for J; bases not matched to a gene: 5. CDR1 and CDR2 (germline): MNHEY, SVGEGT. CDR3 sequence (DNA): TGTGCCAGCAGTTATGAGGGGAGGGTCACAGATACGCAGTATTTT. Its translation is CASSYEGRVTDTQYF.

The chain combines TRBV18 with TRBJ2-6; 8 positions match TRBD1. V was clipped by 6 bases and J by 1 base; unmatched bases: 14. This CDR3 has 19 amino acids. Germline CDR1 and CDR2: KGHSH and LQKENI. CDR3 loop: CASSASGQGRVSGANVLTF. The CDR3 DNA follows: TGTGCCAGCTCGGCGAGCGGACAGGGCCGGGTGTCTGGGGCCAACGTCCTGACTTTC.

This clonotype has a handful of counts. This chain links TRBV20-1 with TRBJ2-5, with D perhaps assigned TRBD1 or TRBD2 (5 bases each). Looked up from germline, CDR1 is DFQATT and CDR2 is SNEGSKA (reference sequence). This CDR3 comprises 15 residues. V was trimmed by 1 base and J by 4 bases, leaving 16 bases between them. The CDR3 DNA reads TGCAGTGCTAGAGGGGACCGCCTAACGTCAGAGACCCAGTACTTC. Its protein product is CSARGDRLTSETQYF.

The chain is built from TRBV20-1 and TRBJ2-1; TRBD1 is a possible D gene (6 bases). Germline V lookup: CDR1 DFQATT, CDR2 SNEGSKA (reference sequence). Deletions cut 4 bases from V and 0 bases from J, with 19 bases between. The CDR3 contains 17 residues. The CDR3 reads CSANLAPRGSSYNEQFF. As DNA, the CDR3 is TGCAGTGCTAACCTCGCGCCCAGGGGCAGCTCCTACAATGAGCAGTTCTTC.

The rearrangement uses TRBV29-1 and TRBJ2-1, with TRBD1 matching over 7 bases. The CDR3 length is 14 residues. After removal of 7 bases from V and 4 bases from J, the junction contained 10 bases not matched to a gene. CDR1 SQVTM and CDR2 ANQGSEA come from the germline V gene. CDR3 in amino acids: CSALHRGWYNEQFF. DNA for the CDR3: TGCAGCGCGCTTCACAGGGGTTGGTACAATGAGCAGTTCTTC.

V and J are TRBV6-1 and TRBJ2-1; TRBD1 matches at 7 bases. The CDR3 is 17 amino acids. Germline V lookup: CDR1 MNHNS, CDR2 SASEGT. V gave up 4 bases and J gave up 0 bases; unmatched junction bases: 9. The CDR3 DNA is TGTGCCAGCAGTGGATTCCCGCCAGGGGGCTCCTACAATGAGCAGTTCTTC. Translating it yields CASSGFPPGGSYNEQFF.

The sample holds a few counts of this clonotype. The chain employs TRBV12-5 and TRBJ2-7; D call uncertain. From germline, CDR1 is LGHNT and CDR2 FRNRAP. The V and J ends lost 0 bases and 2 bases respectively, with 11 bases between them. The CDR3 covers 15 residues. Here the CDR3 reads CASGLVAGAAYEQYF. Written as DNA, the CDR3 is TGTGCTAGTGGTTTGGTAGCAGGCGCAGCCTACGAGCAGTACTTC.

As to this clonotype: It is likely a read error, because the conserved phenylalanine at the end of the CDR3 is missing. The rearrangement links TRBV7-9 to TRBJ1-4, with a weak D call TRBD1 (5 bases). The V gene's germline CDR1 is SEHNR and CDR2 FQNEAQ (reference sequence). CDR3 size: 10 residues. Deletions cut 8 bases from V and 7 bases from J, with 5 bases between. As DNA, the CDR3 is TGTGCCAGCGGGGCTGAAAAACTGTTTTTG. Protein: CASGAEKLFL.

This rearrangement joins TRBV10-3 to TRBJ1-2; tentatively, D is TRBD1 (6 bases). The CDR3 totals 14 residues. The germline V gene encodes CDR1 ENHRY and CDR2 SYGVKD. V was trimmed by 0 bases and J by 7 bases, leaving 12 bases between them. CDR3: CAISESARGFGYTF. CDR3 DNA: TGTGCCATCAGTGAGTCTGCCAGGGGATTTGGCTACACCTTC.

The chain has TRBV20-1 and TRBJ2-3; 11 bases agree with TRBD1. In germline, CDR1 is DFQATT, CDR2 SNEGSKA (reference sequence). CDR3 length: 13 amino acids. Trimming at V came to 5 bases and at J to 4 bases, leaving 2 bases not matched to a gene. CDR3 residues: CSAGQGAADTQYF. CDR3 in DNA: TGCAGTGCTGGACAGGGGGCTGCAGATACGCAGTATTTT.

The genes are TRBV20-1 and TRBJ2-5; D gene unclear. Trimming took off 5 bases at V and 3 bases at J, with 10 bases between the two ends. Germline lookup yields CDR1 DFQATT and CDR2 SNEGSKA (reference sequence). The CDR3 length is 12 residues. The CDR3 loop is CSAGPKKETQYF. The CDR3 nucleotides read TGCAGTGCTGGGCCGAAGAAAGAGACCCAGTACTTC.

A remark on this clonotype: A much bigger clone sits one base away, suggesting this may be a read error. The gene calls are TRBV15 and TRBJ2-5, with a tentative D call TRBD2 (6 bases). The CDR3 extends over 13 amino acids. CDR1 is LNHNV and CDR2 is YYDKDF in the germline V gene (reference sequence). With 3 bases removed from V and 11 bases from J, the gap between germline ends came to 16 bases. This CDR3 reads CATSRKGRLEQYF. As DNA, the CDR3 is TGTGCCACCAGCAGGAAAGGGAGGTTAGAGCAGTACTTC.

This clonotype has just one count. The rearrangement joins TRBV6-4 to TRBJ1-1, with TRBD1 matching over 10 bases. J lost 1 base, V lost 6 bases, and 8 bases had no gene match. The V gene's germline CDR1 is MRHNA and CDR2 SNTAGT. The CDR3 loop spans 16 amino acids. The DNA of the CDR3 is TGTGCCAGCAGGAAGACAGGGGGCACGGGGAACACTGAAGCTTTCTTT. It is translated as CASRKTGGTGNTEAFF.